These T cell receptor beta chains were read from a single sample in a study of T cells after yellow fever vaccination. MiXCR, applied by TCRdb to the 5' RACE reads, yields one record per CDR3 protein. Of 100,000 to 150,000 distinct CDR3 sequences listed, under 8% are singletons. Sequenced here: CD4+ T cells sorted from PBMCs, sampled around 10 days after the first yellow fever vaccination. The receptors stem from a man aged 18 to 29 who received the YFV17D yellow fever vaccine. CDR3s include the opening cysteine and the closing phenylalanine or tryptophan. The D gene is left open where the match is weak. A row's size may be missing; if present it is once, few, many or a size class.

D	size	V	J	CDR3	DNA
NA	many	TRBV7-2	TRBJ2-5	CASSPMAKETQYF	TGTGCCAGCAGCCCGATGGCTAAAGAGACCCAGTACTTC
NA	many	TRBV12-3/TRBV12-4	TRBJ1-1	CAVGAFEGTEAFF	TGTGCCGTCGGGGCCTTTGAGGGGACTGAAGCTTTCTTT
NA	NA	TRBV7-9	TRBJ2-1	CASSIGQGGVEQFF	TGTGCCAGCAGCATCGGACAGGGAGGGGTTGAGCAGTTCTTC
NA	many	TRBV7-2	TRBJ1-5	CASSFATNNQPQHF	TGTGCCAGCAGCTTCGCCACTAACAATCAGCCCCAGCATTTT
NA	NA	TRBV11-2	TRBJ2-3	CASSLGSLTYTQYF	TGTGCCAGCAGCTTAGGGTCCCTCACGTATACGCAGTATTTT
NA	many	TRBV20-1	TRBJ1-1	CTTGRDTEAFF	TGCACGACTGGGAGGGACACTGAAGCTTTCTTT
NA	few	TRBV4-3	TRBJ2-1	CASSQVTGGEQFF	TGCGCCAGCAGCCAAGTTACCGGGGGTGAGCAGTTCTTC
NA	many	TRBV18	TRBJ1-5	CASSPGHQPQHF	TGTGCCAGCTCACCCGGCCATCAGCCCCAGCATTTT
TRBD2	many	TRBV3-1	TRBJ2-7	CASSFSGGLEQYF	TGTGCCAGCAGCTTTAGCGGGGGACTCGAGCAGTACTTC
NA	few	TRBV3-1	TRBJ2-3	CASSQDRATDTQYF	TGTGCCAGCAGCCAAGATAGGGCCACAGATACGCAGTATTTT
TRBD2	many	TRBV7-2	TRBJ2-7	CASSFAGREQYF	TGTGCCAGCAGCTTTGCCGGGAGGGAGCAGTACTTC
NA	many	TRBV7-2	TRBJ2-1	CASSSRQASVQFF	TGTGCCAGCAGCTCAAGACAGGCCAGTGTGCAGTTCTTC
NA	many	TRBV5-1	TRBJ2-7	CASSKQPNTRDATYEQYF	TGCGCCAGCAGCAAACAGCCTAATACCCGGGACGCAACATACGAGCAGTACTTC
NA	many	TRBV20-1	TRBJ1-1	CSAQNHLNTEAFF	TGCAGTGCCCAGAACCACCTGAACACTGAAGCTTTCTTT
NA	NA	TRBV7-9	TRBJ1-2	CASSLATINYGYTF	TGTGCCAGCAGCTTAGCTACCATAAACTATGGCTACACCTTC
NA	many	TRBV11-2	TRBJ2-5	CASSSQGGGQETQYF	TGTGCCAGCAGCTCGCAGGGGGGAGGGCAAGAGACCCAGTACTTC
NA	many	TRBV10-3	TRBJ1-3	CAITPHSGNTIYF	TGTGCCATCACCCCACACTCTGGAAACACCATATATTTT
NA	many	TRBV12-3/TRBV12-4	TRBJ2-5	CASTPRGRGAKETQYF	TGTGCCAGCACTCCCAGGGGAAGGGGAGCGAAAGAGACCCAGTACTTC
NA	many	TRBV28	TRBJ1-5	CASLTLAAGHQPQHF	TGTGCCAGCCTCACTTTGGCGGCAGGTCATCAGCCCCAGCATTTT
TRBD2	many	TRBV5-1	TRBJ2-7	CASSQGTSEPYEQYF	TGCGCCAGCAGCCAGGGGACTAGCGAGCCCTACGAGCAGTACTTC
TRBD2	few	TRBV7-3	TRBJ2-2	CASSRRGGRDTGELFF	TGTGCCAGCAGCCGGCGGGGGGGGCGGGACACCGGGGAGCTGTTTTTT
NA	few	TRBV5-1	TRBJ1-2	CASSLAGQTYGYTF	TGCGCCAGCAGCTTGGCGGGGCAGACCTATGGCTACACCTTC
NA	many	TRBV7-2	TRBJ2-2	CASSLGWDTGELFF	TGTGCCAGCAGCTTAGGTTGGGACACCGGGGAGCTGTTTTTT
NA	many	TRBV12-5	TRBJ1-4	CASGKRGGEKLFF	TGTGCTAGTGGGAAAAGGGGTGGCGAAAAACTGTTTTTT